This T cell receptor (beta chain) is drawn from a study of blood T cell repertoires in COVID-19. Participants came from under 30 US areas, aged about 18 to 89 years. Clinical history reported by participants formed the basis on which cohorts were assigned. TCRdb's table, derived via immunoSEQ multiplex PCR, lists solely in-frame clones and lacks some. Among 300,000 or so clones listed, more than 85% were seen once. This receptor was obtained from a woman aged 25 to 39 who had recovered from COVID-19. The sample taken for sequencing was PBMCs or T cells enriched from blood (not recorded which).

CDR3 nucleotide sequence: TGTGCCAGCAGCGTGCAGGGTTTAAGTTCAGGAAACACCATATATTTT. It specifies CASSVQGLSSGNTIYF. This chain connects TRBV9 to TRBJ1-3; D perhaps matches TRBD1 (5 bases). Trimming took 2 bases from V and 4 from J, leaving 16 bases between them. The CDR3 runs 16 residues. Germline V lookup: CDR1 SGDLS, CDR2 YYNGEE.